The T cell receptor beta chain described here comes from a study of cytomegalovirus exposure and HLA in healthy donors. Study-wide points: Some TCR beta chains (roughly 150 of them) were listed as cytomegalovirus-associated. Presence/absence comparisons presumed near-even sequencing depth among donors. Beyond CMV serostatus, there was no information to go on about immune exposure. Data from an earlier analysis indicated that most TCR beta V segments were productive either about 87% or about 30% of the time.

The CDR3 has 17 amino acids. CDR1 is MNHNS and CDR2 is SASEGT in the germline V gene. With 0 bases removed from V and 0 bases from J, the gap between germline ends came to 15 bases. This PCR relied on a set of 60 Vbeta primers and 13 Jbeta primers. Measured with immunoSEQ multiplex PCR; TCRdb has only the in-frame clones, and not every one. The data show roughly 99,000 clones, 76% seen once. Turning to this clone: The antigen is undetermined.

The receptor was derived from a young man in good health and CMV-seronegative. The specimen was PBMCs. The J gene is TRBJ2-7, the V gene TRBV6-1; a possible D gene is TRBD2 (5 bases). This CDR3 is CASSEARGWASSYEQYF. The CDR3 nucleotides read TGTGCCAGCAGTGAAGCGAGAGGGTGGGCAAGCTCCTACGAGCAGTACTTC.